This TCR delta chain was captured in a study of γδ T cells in repeated Plasmodium falciparum infection. At the level of the study: Sampling occurred at baseline, pre-infection for selected infections, and 21 days post-infection. The study's findings and limits: Many TCRgamma sequences overlapped between individuals in stable Vgamma9/Vdelta2+ repertoires. Vdelta2-negative gammadelta repertoires appeared less diverse and less shared in Malian than Australian children. Repeated controlled infections reportedly drove waves of new clonotype selection in Vdelta2-negative, mostly Vdelta1+, gammadelta repertoires.

Flow sorting of PBMC yielded separate Vgamma9/Vdelta2+ and Vdelta2-negative gammadelta T cell populations for bulk repertoire analysis. TCRdb re-analyzed the multiplex PCR reads via CATT. The sample holds some 100,000 delta-chain clones; around 1.4% are singletons and the top ten take about 10%. This clone came up a few times. The antigen is undetermined. With only one base between it and a far larger clone, this is likely a read error. Other DNA sequences in the same sample also yield this CDR3. The ends were cut back, 6 bases at V and 0 bases at J, with 17 bases in the middle. The CDR3 is made up of 16 amino acids. The germline gives CDR1 TSWWSYY, CDR2 QGS.

The chain couples TRDV1 to TRDJ1; the D is unclear. The J gene was missing in TCRdb and was found by matching the end of the DNA to germline. The clonotype comes from a pool of human donors (malaria-infected and uninfected, not separated). What was sequenced was gamma-delta T cells from blood. CDR3 in DNA: TGTGCTCTTGGAGACCCATTAACCGGGTACACCGATAAACTCATCTTT. Translating gives CALGDPLTGYTDKLIF.